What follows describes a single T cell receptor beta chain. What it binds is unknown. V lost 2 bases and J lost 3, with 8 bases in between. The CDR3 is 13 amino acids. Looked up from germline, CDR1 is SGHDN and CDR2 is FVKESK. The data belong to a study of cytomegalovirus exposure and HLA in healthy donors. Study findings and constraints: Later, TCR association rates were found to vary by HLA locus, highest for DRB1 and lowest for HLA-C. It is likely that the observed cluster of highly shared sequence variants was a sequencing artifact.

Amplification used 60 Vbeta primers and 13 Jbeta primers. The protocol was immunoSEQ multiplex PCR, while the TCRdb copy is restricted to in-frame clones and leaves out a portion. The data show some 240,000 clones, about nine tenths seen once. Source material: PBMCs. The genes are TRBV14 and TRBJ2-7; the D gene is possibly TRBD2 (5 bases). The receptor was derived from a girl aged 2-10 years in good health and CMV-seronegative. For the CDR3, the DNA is TGTGCCAGCAGCCAAATTGGAGGCTACGAGCAGTACTTC. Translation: CASSQIGGYEQYF.